The next 23 T cell receptor beta chains were all read from a single sample in a study of human T cells and chemical hapten exposure. This sample's time point: patch test 1, 2 weeks after DPC sensitization. Treatment reported: therapeutic diphenylcyclopropenone sensitization with weekly scalp DPC. One entry per CDR3 protein, called by TCRdb with MiXCR from the RACE reads. The profile covers 85,000 or so distinct CDR3 sequences, with about 10% appearing a single time and approximately 4.6% taken by the ten largest. Sequenced here: whole blood, sampled in connection with sensitization to the hapten diphenylcyclopropenone (DPC). The receptor source for this set is a woman in her fifties or sixties with alopecia areata. Some clones in this sample may be carry-over from other donors' samples.

Here the CDR3 DNA reads TGTGCCAGCAGCTTAATTCGGGGACAGTACAATGAGCAGTTCTTC. Its protein product is CASSLIRGQYNEQFF. V usage is TRBV11-2 and J usage is TRBJ2-1; 7 positions match TRBD1. The CDR3 consists of 15 residues. Germline CDR1 SGHAT, CDR2 FQNNGV. The V segment lost 2 bases and the J segment 4 bases; nucleotides outside the gene matches: 5.

This clonotype was observed at least ten times. This chain uses TRBV4-1 with TRBJ1-2, with 7 bases lining up with TRBD1. V shed 3 bases and J 3 bases; nucleotides not matched to a gene: 7. Germline V gene lookup returns CDR1 MGHRA and CDR2 YSYEKL. This CDR3 contains 15 residues. The DNA of the CDR3 is TGCGCCAGCAGCCACTCCTCAGGGGGGGACTATGGCTACACCTTC. Protein sequence: CASSHSSGGDYGYTF.

The chain employs TRBV29-1 and TRBJ2-1; 10 bases map to TRBD2. Looked up from germline, CDR1 is SQVTM and CDR2 is ANQGSEA. This CDR3 is 13 amino acids long. V lost 6 bases, J lost 5 bases, and 4 bases stayed unmatched. The CDR3 loop is CSVGLAVDNEQFF. CDR3 bases: TGCAGCGTAGGACTAGCGGTCGACAATGAGCAGTTCTTC.

V gene TRBV20-1 combines with J gene TRBJ2-7; TRBD1 agrees at 8 bases. There are 11 residues in the CDR3. V dropped 7 bases and J dropped 6; count of bases not matched to a gene: 5. CDR1 and CDR2 (germline): DFQATT, SNEGSKA (reference sequence). Written as DNA, the CDR3 is TGCAGTGGCAGGGGGCTAGGCGAGCAGTACTTC. Protein product: CSGRGLGEQYF.

This clonotype was observed many times. The chain combines TRBV28 with TRBJ1-1; TRBD1 is a possible D gene (5 bases). The ends were cut back, 8 bases at V and 1 base at J, with 17 bases in the middle. Looked up from germline, CDR1 is MDHEN and CDR2 is SYDVKM. The CDR3 runs 15 residues. CDR3 in DNA: TGTGCCAGCCGGCAGGGTGGGACCCCGAACACTGAAGCTTTCTTT. The encoded protein is CASRQGGTPNTEAFF.

This clonotype was seen many times. The V call is TRBV6-2 or TRBV6-3, the J call TRBJ1-1; D gene ambiguous. CDR1 and CDR2 (germline): MNHEY, SVGEGT. Between the trimmed V and J ends, which lost 2 bases and 1 base, there was a span of 5 bases. The CDR3 is made up of 13 amino acids. The CDR3 protein is CASSYRRNTEAFF. The CDR3 DNA reads as TGTGCCAGCAGTTACAGGAGGAACACTGAAGCTTTCTTT.

This clonotype was recorded a few times. The chain links TRBV28 to TRBJ2-3; possibly TRBD1 or TRBD2 for D (5 bases each). This CDR3 is built from 12 residues. Trimming cost V 5 bases and J 4 bases, with 7 bases left between them. The germline V gene has CDR1 MDHEN and CDR2 SYDVKM. CDR3 region: CASSPGPDTQYF. The CDR3 region has the DNA TGTGCCAGCAGTCCGGGGCCAGATACGCAGTATTTT.

J is TRBJ1-2 and V is TRBV28, with 9 positions matching TRBD1. CDR1 is MDHEN and CDR2 is SYDVKM in the germline V gene. Trimming cost V 6 bases and J 4 bases; bases outside gene matches: 18. This CDR3 region has 18 residues. The CDR3 coding sequence is TGTGCCAGCAGATCTCAAGGACAGGGGTTAGGTGTGCTCTATGGCTACACCTTC. Translation: CASRSQGQGLGVLYGYTF.

This clonotype was detected only a few times. V usage is TRBV27 and J usage is TRBJ1-2, with D hard to call. The germline V gene has CDR1 MNHEY and CDR2 SMNVEV (reference sequence). V lost 6 bases and J 4 bases, leaving 15 bases between the germline ends. The CDR3 is made up of 14 amino acids. The CDR3 coding sequence is TGTGCCAGCAGCCAACCGTGGGAAGCCTATGGCTACACCTTC. Protein product: CASSQPWEAYGYTF.

The CDR3 DNA is TGTGCCAGCAGCGGTACCGGGGGTTCACCCCTCCACTTT. Protein sequence: CASSGTGGSPLHF. V gene TRBV7-2 combines with J gene TRBJ1-6; weak D call: TRBD1 (5 bases). CDR3 size: 13 residues. V gave up 5 bases and J gave up 9 bases, with 11 bases separating them. Germline assignment: CDR1 SGHTA and CDR2 FQGNSA.

In this sample, this clonotype turned up many times. The chain carries TRBV7-9 and TRBJ2-7, with 10 bases lining up with TRBD1. After removal of 5 bases from V and 3 bases from J, the junction contained 7 bases not matched to a gene. Germline V CDR1 and CDR2: SEHNR, FQNEAQ (reference sequence). CDR3 length equals 15 residues. The CDR3: CASSPPGQGDYEQYF. DNA of the CDR3: TGTGCCAGCAGCCCCCCCGGACAGGGGGACTACGAGCAGTACTTC.

This clonotype was observed many times. The V gene is TRBV12-3 or TRBV12-4, the J gene TRBJ2-5, with 7 bases lining up with TRBD1. CDR3 length: 13 residues. V trimming: 8 bases; J trimming: 9 bases; junction bases outside the gene matches: 12. Written as DNA, the CDR3 is TGTGCCAGCTCCCGGGACAGTCTGAAGGCCCAGTACTTC. Protein sequence: CASSRDSLKAQYF.

This clonotype has ten or more counts. The V and J genes are TRBV2 and TRBJ1-2; D call uncertain. The CDR3 runs 12 residues. Germline V gives CDR1 SNHLY, CDR2 FYNNEI. The V end was cut by 10 bases, the J end by 4 bases, with 13 bases between. CDR3 DNA: TGTGCCACCGGTCATAGAAGCTATGGCTACACCTTC. Translating gives CATGHRSYGYTF.

The rearrangement joins TRBV6-1 to TRBJ2-4, with 8 positions matching TRBD1. From germline, CDR1 is MNHNS and CDR2 SASEGT. The CDR3 contains 18 residues. With V trimmed by 6 bases and J by 0 bases, 13 bases remained unmatched. In DNA, the CDR3 is TGTGCCAGCAGGCCGGGACAGGAGTCCGCAATAGCCAAAAACATTCAGTACTTC. Translating gives CASRPGQESAIAKNIQYF.

This chain joins TRBV19 and TRBJ1-1, with a tentative D call TRBD1 (5 bases). This CDR3 region has 15 residues. V was clipped by 2 bases and J by 2 bases, with 12 bases between them. CDR1 is LNHDA and CDR2 is SQIVND in the germline V gene (reference sequence). In nucleotides, the CDR3 is TGTGCCAGTAGTATATTTGGGACCGAAAACACTGAAGCTTTCTTT. As protein: CASSIFGTENTEAFF. Full variable domain (outside the CDR3, taken from reference TRBV19 and TRBJ1-1): DGGITQSPKYLFRKEGQNVTLSCEQNLNHDAMYWYRQDPGQGLRLIYYSQIVNDFQKGDIAEGYSVSREKKESFPLTVTSAQKNPTAFYLCASSIFGTENTEAFFGQGTRLTVV.

This clonotype occurred many times. The V call is TRBV15, the J call TRBJ2-1; perhaps TRBD2 as D (6 bases). Trimming took off 0 bases at V and 7 bases at J, with 16 bases between the two ends. Germline-derived CDR1 and CDR2 are LNHNV and YYDKDF (reference sequence). There are 16 residues in the CDR3. The CDR3 loop reads CATSRDSGLLRNEQFF. The DNA of the CDR3 is TGTGCCACCAGCAGAGATTCGGGACTCTTGAGGAATGAGCAGTTCTTC.

This clonotype was seen repeatedly, ten times or more. J is TRBJ2-1 and V is TRBV6-2 or TRBV6-3, with D perhaps being TRBD1 or TRBD2 (5 bases each). Trimming took 5 bases from V and 5 from J, leaving 16 bases between them. The CDR3 sequence is 15 residues long. The germline V gene encodes CDR1 MNHEY and CDR2 SVGEGT. This CDR3 is CASSNAGTAHNEQFF. The CDR3 region has the DNA TGTGCCAGCAGTAACGCCGGGACGGCCCACAATGAGCAGTTCTTC.

The sample holds a few counts of this clonotype. The rearrangement links TRBV28 to TRBJ1-3; D is uncertain. Looked up from germline, CDR1 is MDHEN and CDR2 is SYDVKM. CDR3 size: 15 residues. The germline V and J ends were trimmed by 5 bases and 0 bases, with 11 bases remaining between them. CDR3 protein: CASSLGGNSGNTIYF. The CDR3 DNA reads TGTGCCAGCAGTCTGGGCGGAAACTCTGGAAACACCATATATTTT.

The table lists this clonotype with a few counts. This chain uses TRBV7-2 with TRBJ1-2, with D maybe TRBD1 (6 bases). The CDR3 runs 15 residues. Trimming shortened V by 5 bases and J by 0 bases, and 13 bases separated the two germline ends. Germline V gene sequence: CDR1 SGHTA, CDR2 FQGNSA. This CDR3 is CASSPPRGSNYGYTF. CDR3 in DNA: TGTGCCAGCAGCCCTCCCAGGGGATCTAACTATGGCTACACCTTC.

This clonotype was picked up a small number of times. The rearrangement links TRBV4-2 to TRBJ2-5; TRBD2 matches 14 bases. Per the germline V gene, CDR1 is LGHNA and CDR2 is YNFKEQ. The CDR3 has 17 amino acids. V shed 3 bases and J 1 base; nucleotides not matched to a gene: 4. The CDR3 DNA sequence: TGTGCCAGCAGCCAGACAGGGACTAGCGGGGGCCAAGAGACCCAGTACTTC. Amino acid sequence: CASSQTGTSGGQETQYF.

The chain recombines TRBV19 with TRBJ1-5, with D uncertain. Germline V gene data show CDR1 as LNHDA and CDR2 as SQIVND (reference sequence). V gave up 5 bases and J gave up 4 bases, with 9 bases separating them. This CDR3 has 13 amino acids. This CDR3 is CASSVPGNQPQHF. CDR3 nucleotide sequence: TGTGCCAGTAGTGTACCGGGGAATCAGCCCCAGCATTTT.

The chain is built from TRBV9 and TRBJ1-4; tentative D call: TRBD1 (5 bases). This CDR3 has 17 amino acids. The germline gives CDR1 SGDLS, CDR2 YYNGEE. The V end lost 0 bases, the J end lost 5 bases, and 17 bases lay between the germline ends. CDR3 sequence reads: CASSVAPRGGQNEKLFF. The CDR3 nucleotides are TGTGCCAGCAGCGTAGCTCCAAGGGGAGGTCAGAATGAAAAACTGTTTTTT.

This clonotype was seen at least ten times. The chain has TRBV20-1 and TRBJ1-4, with 9 bases aligning to TRBD1. The CDR3 sequence is 12 residues long. Germline values: CDR1 DFQATT, CDR2 SNEGSKA (reference sequence). CDR3 nucleotide sequence: TGCAGAGTGGGACAGGGAGGTGAAAAACTGTTTTTT. It yields the protein CRVGQGGEKLFF.